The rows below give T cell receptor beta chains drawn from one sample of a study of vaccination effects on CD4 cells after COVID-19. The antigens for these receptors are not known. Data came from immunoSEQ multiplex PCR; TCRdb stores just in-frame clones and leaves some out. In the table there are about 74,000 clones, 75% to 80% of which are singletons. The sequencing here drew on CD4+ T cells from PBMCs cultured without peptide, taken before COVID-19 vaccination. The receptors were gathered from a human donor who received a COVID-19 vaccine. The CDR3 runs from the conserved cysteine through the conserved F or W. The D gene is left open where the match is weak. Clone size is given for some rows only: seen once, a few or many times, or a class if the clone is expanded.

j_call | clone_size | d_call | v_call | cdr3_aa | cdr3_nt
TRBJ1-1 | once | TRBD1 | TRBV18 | CASSPQGGGDSEAFF | TGTGCCAGCTCACCTCAGGGGGGGGGTGACTCTGAAGCTTTCTTT
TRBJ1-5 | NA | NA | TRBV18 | CASSMAGYNQPQHF | TGTGCCAGCTCAATGGCAGGTTACAATCAGCCCCAGCATTTT
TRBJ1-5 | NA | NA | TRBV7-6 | CASSLASGFAQPQHF | TGTGCCAGCAGCTTAGCATCCGGGTTCGCTCAGCCCCAGCATTTT
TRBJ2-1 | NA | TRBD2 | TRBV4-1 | CASSPRRGVGEQFF | TGCGCCAGCAGCCCCCGCCGGGGGGTGGGGGAGCAGTTCTTC
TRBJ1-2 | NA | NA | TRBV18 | CASSLSQEANYGYTF | TGTGCCAGCTCCCTTAGCCAGGAAGCTAACTATGGCTACACCTTC
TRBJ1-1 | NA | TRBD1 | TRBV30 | CAWSRDRGRMVGMNTEAFF | TGTGCCTGGAGCCGGGACAGGGGGCGAATGGTCGGAATGAACACTGAAGCTTTCTTT
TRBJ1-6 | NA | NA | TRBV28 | CASSLIKSSYNSPLHF | TGTGCCAGCAGCCTGATCAAGAGCTCCTATAATTCACCCCTCCACTTT
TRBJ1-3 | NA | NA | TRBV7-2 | CASSPLSGSGNTIYF | TGTGCCAGCAGCCCTTTATCGGGGTCTGGAAACACCATATATTTT
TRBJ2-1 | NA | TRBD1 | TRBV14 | CASSQGTGGSNEQFF | TGTGCCAGCAGCCAAGGGACAGGGGGTTCCAATGAGCAGTTCTTC
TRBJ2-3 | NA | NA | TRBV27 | CASTSLGRTDTQYF | TGTGCCAGCACTTCGTTAGGGCGCACAGATACGCAGTATTTT
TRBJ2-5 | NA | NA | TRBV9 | CASSPQGGGGGETQYF | TGTGCCAGCAGCCCGCAAGGAGGAGGGGGTGGCGAGACCCAGTACTTC
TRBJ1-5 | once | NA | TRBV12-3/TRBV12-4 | CASSQGTQPQHF | TGTGCCAGCAGCCAGGGCACTCAGCCCCAGCATTTT
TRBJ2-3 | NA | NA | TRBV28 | CASSRDRYTQYF | TGTGCCAGCAGCCGGGACCGGTATACGCAGTATTTT
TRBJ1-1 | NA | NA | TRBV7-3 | CASSLNRATEAFF | TGTGCCAGCAGCTTAAACAGGGCCACTGAAGCTTTCTTT
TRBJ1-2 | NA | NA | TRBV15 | CATSRDGGYGYTF | TGTGCCACCAGCAGAGATGGCGGCTATGGCTACACCTTC
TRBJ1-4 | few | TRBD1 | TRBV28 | CASSVIGTGDEKLFF | TGTGCCAGCAGTGTAATCGGGACAGGGGACGAAAAACTGTTTTTT